This TCR beta chain was retrieved from a study of blood T cell repertoires in COVID-19. The CDR3 has 12 amino acids. Germline loops: CDR1 KGHSH, CDR2 LQKENI. Trimming pared 10 bases from V and 4 bases from J, leaving 13 bases between. TCRdb keeps only in-frame clones here, not all; method: immunoSEQ multiplex PCR. The data contain 270,000 or so clones, around 83% of them singletons. A PCR-confirmed or clinician-diagnosed COVID-19 case had contacted exposed participants within 2 weeks of entry. The source material was PBMCs or T cells enriched from blood (not recorded which). The V call is TRBV18, the J call TRBJ1-1, with D perhaps TRBD1 (6 bases). The receptor was derived from a woman aged 45-65 years who had been exposed to COVID-19. CDR3 sequence: CATRDMSTEAFF. CDR3 nucleotides: TGTGCCACCCGGGACATGAGCACTGAAGCTTTCTTT.